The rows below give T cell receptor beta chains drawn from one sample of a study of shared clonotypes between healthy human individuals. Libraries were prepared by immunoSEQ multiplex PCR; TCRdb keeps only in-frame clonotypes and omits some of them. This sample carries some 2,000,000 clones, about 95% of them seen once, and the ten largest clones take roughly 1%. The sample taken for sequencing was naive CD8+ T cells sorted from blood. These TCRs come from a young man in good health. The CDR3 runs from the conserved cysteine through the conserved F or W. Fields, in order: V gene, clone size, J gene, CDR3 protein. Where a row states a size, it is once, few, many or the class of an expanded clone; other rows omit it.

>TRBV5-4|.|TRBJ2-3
CASSLAGQSPTDTQYF
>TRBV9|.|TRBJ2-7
CASSVRELSGYEQYF
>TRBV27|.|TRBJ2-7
CASSQGHNSYEQYF
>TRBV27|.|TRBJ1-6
CASSLYREGIDSPLHF
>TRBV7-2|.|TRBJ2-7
CASSSGLGRWEQYF
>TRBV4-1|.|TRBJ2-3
CASSQWVGGPDTQYF
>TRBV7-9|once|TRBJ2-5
CASSLGGRVQETQYF
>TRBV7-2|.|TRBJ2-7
CASSLGGTGGSETQCF
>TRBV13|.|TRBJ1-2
CASRGTGHSEVDGYTF
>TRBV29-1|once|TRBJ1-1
CSVAPGHNTEAFF
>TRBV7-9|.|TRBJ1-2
CASSRDRESMWGYTF
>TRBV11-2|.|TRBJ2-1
CASSDRDSLSYNEQFF
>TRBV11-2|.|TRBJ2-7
CASSLRQAASYEQYF
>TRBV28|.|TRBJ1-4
CASSGAWGPHNEKLFF
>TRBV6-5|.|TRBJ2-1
CASSAPRLAGDEQFF
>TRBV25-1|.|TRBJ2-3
CASSPHPGLAGPDTQYF
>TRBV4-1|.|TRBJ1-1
CASSQDGSYTEAFF
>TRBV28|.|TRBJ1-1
CASSLYQGAMNTEAFF
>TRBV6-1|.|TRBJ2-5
CALGQGAETQYF
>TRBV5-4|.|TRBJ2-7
CASSFDGSYEQYF
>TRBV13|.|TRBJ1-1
CASSTDSMDMNTEAFF
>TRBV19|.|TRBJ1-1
CASRLRDSNTEAFF
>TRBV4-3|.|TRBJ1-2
CASSSDLGGAGYTF
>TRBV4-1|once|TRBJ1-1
CASSLRTLGGVNTEAFF
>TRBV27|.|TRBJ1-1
CASSLFRGTEAFF
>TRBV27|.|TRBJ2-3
CASSLSLGAQDTQYF
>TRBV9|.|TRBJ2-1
CASSGSDYNEQFF
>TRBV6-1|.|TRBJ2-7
CASSEISGGSYEQYF
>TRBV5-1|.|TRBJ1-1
CASSLDASLGAEAFF
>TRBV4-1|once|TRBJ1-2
CASSQDREGYTF
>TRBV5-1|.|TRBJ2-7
CASSHTRSYEQYF
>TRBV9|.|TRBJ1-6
CASSKEGVVFPNSPLHF
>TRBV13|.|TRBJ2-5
CASSLAGGLETQYF
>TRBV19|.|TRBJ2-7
CASSIPSTGGSYEQYF
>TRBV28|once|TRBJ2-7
CASSLDRDYEQYF
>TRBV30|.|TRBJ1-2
CAWSPRQGSSNYGYTF
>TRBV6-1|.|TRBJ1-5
CASSADRGGILAQHF
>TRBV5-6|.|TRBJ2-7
CASSLVSAVEQYF
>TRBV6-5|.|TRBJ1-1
CASSATGGGTEAFF